This TCR beta chain was identified in a study of blood T cells in healthy people across ages. A second PCR, run for 7 to 11 cycles, used a sample-barcoded 5' primer plus a J-beta primer mix. TCRdb reanalysed the 5' RACE reads using MiXCR and keeps one entry per CDR3 protein. The sample lists hundreds of thousands of distinct CDR3 sequences; 32% were seen once. Every donor gave ten milliliters of peripheral blood. The sequence was collected from an elderly woman in good health. The sample consisted of blood.

This CDR3 is CASSYSRDKLHTGELFF. The CDR3 DNA reads as TGTGCCAGCAGTTACTCTCGGGACAAATTACACACCGGGGAGCTGTTTTTT. The V call is TRBV6-5, the J call TRBJ2-2, with D perhaps TRBD1 (6 bases). The V end was cut by 0 bases, the J end by 3 bases, with 14 bases between. This CDR3 has 17 residues. Germline values: CDR1 MNHEY, CDR2 SVGAGI.